This T cell receptor (beta chain) was recovered during a study of cytomegalovirus exposure and HLA in healthy donors. About the research overall: The approximately 690 first-cohort repertoires and the 130 or so validation repertoires shared the same platform, a later analysis reported. Broader study findings: Some TCR beta chains (164 of them) were listed as cytomegalovirus-associated. Subsequent analysis of the 120 or so validation repertoires found a tendency for first-cohort TCR clusters to co-occur.

This CDR3 contains 15 residues. Germline V CDR1 and CDR2: SGDLS, YYNGEE. V trimming: 4 bases; J trimming: 9 bases; junction bases outside the gene matches: 6. A note on this clone: What it binds is not known.

Sequencing used immunoSEQ multiplex PCR; TCRdb keeps in-frame clones, though not all of them. The sample shows about 72,000 clones, 90% to 95% of them seen only once. The clonotype was recovered from a woman younger than 35 in good health and CMV-seropositive. The V gene is TRBV9, the J gene TRBJ2-1; 14 bases agree with TRBD2. The sequenced material came from PBMCs. CDR3 loop: CASSPPGLAGVEQFF. The CDR3 DNA reads TGTGCCAGCAGCCCCCCGGGACTAGCGGGAGTTGAGCAGTTCTTC.